This TCR beta chain is from a study of human T cells and chemical hapten exposure. Time point here: pre-sensitization, week 0. Treatment noted: therapeutic diphenylcyclopropenone sensitization with weekly scalp DPC. This CDR3 is 16 amino acids long. The germline CDR1 and CDR2 sequences are DFQATT and SNEGSKA (reference sequence). The V end was cut by 2 bases, the J end by 8 bases, with 21 bases between. TCRdb re-called the RACE reads through MiXCR, storing one row per CDR3 protein. This sample has some 98,000 distinct CDR3 sequences; less than 14% occur once, and the top ten carry 2.5% to 4%. This TCR was sampled from a woman aged 60-70 years with alopecia areata. Some clones in this sample may be carry-over from other donors' samples. V and J are TRBV20-1 and TRBJ1-4, with D unclear. The sample in question was whole blood, obtained in connection with sensitization to the hapten diphenylcyclopropenone (DPC). CDR3 coding DNA: TGCAGTGCTAGAAACTTATACCGGGATCTCGAAGAAAAACTGTTTTTT. It specifies CSARNLYRDLEEKLFF.